This T cell receptor (beta chain) was sequenced for a study of blood T cell repertoires in COVID-19. In the study overall: From the United States, Italy and Spain came samples of acute and convalescent COVID-19. PBMCs, B-cell-depleted T cells, or T cells provided the cDNA or gDNA that made up the material.

Germline V gives CDR1 MDHEN, CDR2 SYDVKM. This CDR3 region has 17 residues. Between the trimmed V and J ends, which lost 4 bases and 1 base, there was a span of 17 bases. Per the original methods: How many nucleated cells were present was estimated from reference gene primer amplification. The method was immunoSEQ multiplex PCR; TCRdb's version includes in-frame clones alone and lacks a portion of them. Clonal size and the V and J genes are those of that table, whereas D and trimming came from the DNA. The table shows 150,000 to 200,000 clones, with roughly four fifths occurring only once. Sequenced material: peripheral blood. This receptor was identified in a woman aged 40 to 49 with acute or convalescent COVID-19. The J gene is TRBJ1-5, the V gene TRBV28; a weak D match, TRBD1 (5 bases). The DNA for the CDR3 is TGTGCCAGCAGTTCGCCCTACAGGCCAAGAAGCAATCAGCCCCAGCATTTT. It is translated as CASSSPYRPRSNQPQHF.